This entry describes one T cell receptor (beta chain). This sample was included in a study of blood T cell repertoires in COVID-19. Study overall: Spain, Italy and the United States supplied samples that represented acute and convalescent COVID-19. The cDNA or gDNA used as material had been derived from T cells, B-cell-depleted T cells, or PBMCs.

The authors' processing: Estimation of nucleated cell counts was performed using reference gene primer amplification. Profiled with immunoSEQ multiplex PCR; TCRdb holds only in-frame clones, not every one. The V and J calls and the clone size are those of that table, but D and trimming were determined from the DNA. The sample comprises roughly 87,000 clones, 70% to 85% of which are singletons, and around 15% rests with the top ten. Germline V gene lookup returns CDR1 SGHDT and CDR2 YYEEEE. The CDR3 length is 16 residues. V was clipped by 5 bases and J by 1 base, with 16 bases between them. The clonotype was recovered from a woman aged 60 to 75 with acute or convalescent COVID-19. The chain uses TRBV5-6 and TRBJ1-3, with TRBD1 as a possible D gene (6 bases). Sequences were obtained from peripheral blood. DNA for the CDR3: TGTGCCAGCAGGTATGGGACACCCAGATCTGGAAACACCATATATTTT. This translates into CASRYGTPRSGNTIYF.